This T cell receptor (beta chain) derives from a study of graft-versus-host responses after intestinal transplantation. Study as a whole: Transplant types were multivisceral, liver-intestinal, or isolated intestinal. Tacrolimus plus steroids were given to all recipients for two to three years, preceded by anti-thymocyte globulin induction. Study-wide findings and caveats: GvH clones appeared in recipient marrow, some first in ileum or blood.

Libraries were prepared by immunoSEQ multiplex PCR; TCRdb keeps only in-frame clonotypes and omits some of them. The sample holds about 98,000 clones, roughly 88% seen once. A word on this clone: The antigen is unknown.

Trimming took 9 bases from V and 5 from J; bases not matched to a gene: 1. The CDR3 runs 11 residues. Germline-derived CDR1 and CDR2 are MNHNS and SASEGT. The sequence derives from a human patient who received an intestinal transplant, so some T cells may come from the graft donor. The chain combines TRBV6-1 with TRBJ2-3, with 8 bases lining up with TRBD1. This material consisted of PBMCs, taken 255 days after intestinal transplant. The CDR3 nucleotides are TGTGCCAGTGGACAGGGAGATACGCAGTATTTT. Amino acids: CASGQGDTQYF.